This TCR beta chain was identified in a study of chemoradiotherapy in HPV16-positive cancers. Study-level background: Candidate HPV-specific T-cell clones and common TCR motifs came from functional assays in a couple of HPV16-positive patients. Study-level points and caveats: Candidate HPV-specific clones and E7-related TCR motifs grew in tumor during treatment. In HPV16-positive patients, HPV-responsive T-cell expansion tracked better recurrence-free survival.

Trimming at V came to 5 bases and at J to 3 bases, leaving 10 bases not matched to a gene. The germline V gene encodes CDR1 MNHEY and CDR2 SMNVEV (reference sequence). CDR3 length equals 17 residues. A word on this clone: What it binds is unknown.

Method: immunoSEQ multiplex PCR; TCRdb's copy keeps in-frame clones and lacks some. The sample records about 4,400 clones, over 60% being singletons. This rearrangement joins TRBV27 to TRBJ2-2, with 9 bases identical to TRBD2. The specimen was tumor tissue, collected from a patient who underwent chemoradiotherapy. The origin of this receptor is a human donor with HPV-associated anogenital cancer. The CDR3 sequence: CASSGLAGGPHTGELFF. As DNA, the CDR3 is TGTGCCAGCAGTGGCCTGGCGGGAGGGCCGCACACCGGGGAGCTGTTTTTT.